Presented here are 6 T cell receptor beta chains from one specimen sequenced in a study of cytomegalovirus exposure and HLA in healthy donors. Researchers ran the PCR with 60 Vbeta and 13 Jbeta primers. The repertoire was sequenced with immunoSEQ multiplex PCR; TCRdb's copy has only in-frame clones and lacks some. The repertoire includes a few hundred thousand clones, approximately 82% of them detected once, and around 8.6% sits in the top ten. Sample: PBMCs. These receptors originate from a woman aged 55-69 years in good health and CMV-seropositive.

The table lists this clone with a few counts. The chain employs TRBV21-1 and TRBJ1-1. TRBV21-1 is classified as a pseudogene. The CDR3 length is 12 residues. As DNA, the CDR3 is TGTGCCAGCAGCCGGGGTGGGACTGAAGCTTTCTTT. Translation: CASSRGGTEAFF.

The rearrangement links TRBV9 to TRBJ1-1; no firm D call. The CDR3 is 13 residues long. The germline V and J ends were trimmed by 1 base and 0 bases, with 4 bases remaining between them. CDR1 is SGDLS, CDR2 YYNGEE, per germline. The CDR3: CASSVQVNTEAFF. The CDR3 DNA sequence: TGTGCCAGCAGCGTACAGGTGAACACTGAAGCTTTCTTT.

The chain combines TRBV2 with TRBJ2-3; maybe TRBD2 (6 bases). The germline CDR1 and CDR2 sequences are SNHLY and FYNNEI. The CDR3 contains 13 residues. V lost 9 bases to trimming and J lost 3 bases, with 13 bases between them. The CDR3 coding sequence is TGTGCCAGTGGCCGGGAGAGAACAGATACGCAGTATTTT. This codes for CASGRERTDTQYF.

This chain connects TRBV10-3 to TRBJ2-1, with 12 nucleotides matching TRBD2. Germline assignment: CDR1 ENHRY and CDR2 SYGVKD. With 2 bases clipped from V and 8 bases from J, the junction kept 1 base outside the gene matches. The CDR3 sequence is 14 residues long. For the CDR3, the DNA is TGTGCCATCAGTGAGGCTAGCGGGAGGGATGAGCAGTTCTTC. Translation gives CAISEASGRDEQFF.

The V call is TRBV27, the J call TRBJ1-2; the D gene is possibly TRBD1 (5 bases). CDR1 MNHEY and CDR2 SMNVEV come from the germline V gene (reference sequence). Trimming left V 5 bases short and J 6 bases short, with 10 bases between. The CDR3 length is 12 residues. The DNA of the CDR3 is TGTGCCAGCAGTCTGGGACTTGATGGCTACACCTTC. Translated, it gives CASSLGLDGYTF.

The V and J genes are TRBV19 and TRBJ1-5; TRBD1 is a possible D gene (6 bases). The ends were cut back, 3 bases at V and 5 bases at J, with 8 bases in the middle. The germline V gene encodes CDR1 LNHDA and CDR2 SQIVND (reference sequence). The CDR3 totals 13 residues. CDR3 sequence (DNA): TGTGCCAGTAGTATTTACAGGGATCAGCCCCAGCATTTT. Amino acid sequence: CASSIYRDQPQHF.